This T cell receptor (beta chain) stems from a study of blood T cell repertoires in COVID-19. The overall study: Nucleic acid was either cDNA or gDNA, and it came from T cells, B-cell-depleted T cells, or PBMCs.

The CDR3 sequence is 14 residues long. Germline values: CDR1 LNHDA, CDR2 SQIVND (reference sequence). V was pared by 9 bases and J by 5 bases, with 9 bases of the junction left unmatched. The participants were between about 18 and 90 years old and came from about two dozen US areas. Clones were sequenced by immunoSEQ multiplex PCR, and TCRdb holds only the in-frame ones, with some missing. The top ten clones hold roughly 0.86% of a sample with more than 300,000 clones, approximately 91% of them seen once. This chain joins TRBV19 and TRBJ1-4; 7 nucleotides align to TRBD1. The sample taken for sequencing was PBMCs or T cells enriched from blood (not recorded which). The source of this sequence is a woman aged 35 to 49 who had been exposed to COVID-19. The CDR3 nucleotides read TGTGCCAGGCCGATCGGCAGGGGGAATGAAAAACTGTTTTTT. Protein product: CARPIGRGNEKLFF.